These T cell receptor beta chains were read from a single sample in a study of TIL therapy for anti-PD-1-resistant metastatic lung cancer. Here immunoSEQ multiplex PCR was the method, and the copy in TCRdb shows in-frame clones only, minus some. The sample lists roughly 57,000 clones; around four fifths were seen once. Source: blood, taken at baseline. The receptors originated from a person aged 25 to 80 with non-small cell lung cancer. CDR3s include the opening cysteine and the closing phenylalanine or tryptophan. D genes are given only for firm matches. Rows give clone size only sometimes, using once, few, many, or a class for an expanded clone.

J gene | clone size | D gene | V gene | CDR3 protein | CDR3 DNA
TRBJ2-1 | - | - | TRBV7-3 | CASSLPTGVGDEQFF | TGTGCCAGCAGCTTACCCACGGGGGTAGGAGATGAGCAGTTCTTC
TRBJ2-2 | - | - | TRBV5-5 | CASSPRFSNTGELFF | TGTGCCAGCAGTCCTAGGTTCTCGAACACCGGGGAGCTGTTTTTT
TRBJ2-7 | - | TRBD1 | TRBV28 | CASSFWRQGIYEQYF | TGTGCCAGCAGTTTCTGGCGACAGGGGATCTACGAGCAGTACTTC
TRBJ1-5 | few | - | TRBV19 | CASKGGGVNQPQHF | TGTGCCAGTAAGGGCGGGGGGGTGAATCAGCCCCAGCATTTT
TRBJ2-3 | - | TRBD2 | TRBV2 | CASGREGTDTQYF | TGTGCCAGCGGGCGGGAGGGCACAGATACGCAGTATTTT
TRBJ2-7 | few | - | TRBV7-6 | CASSSSRGRGHEQYF | TGTGCCAGCAGCTCAAGCAGGGGTCGGGGCCACGAGCAGTACTTC
TRBJ2-7 | - | - | TRBV21-1 | CASSSRSWSSYEQYF | TGTGCCAGCAGCAGCCGGTCGTGGAGCTCCTACGAGCAGTACTTC
TRBJ2-5 | - | - | TRBV25-1 | CASSALGTGPETQYF | TGTGCCAGCAGTGCGTTAGGGACGGGGCCCGAGACCCAGTACTTC
TRBJ2-7 | - | TRBD2 | TRBV7-2 | CASSLGGGNSYEQYF | TGTGCCAGCAGCTTAGGGGGGGGGAACTCCTACGAGCAGTACTTC
TRBJ1-2 | - | - | TRBV7-3 | CASSLREGGYTF | TGTGCCAGCAGCTTACGTGAGGGAGGCTACACCTTC
TRBJ2-3 | few | - | TRBV28 | CASPPTPSKASTDTQYF | TGTGCCAGTCCACCGACCCCTAGCAAGGCTAGCACAGATACGCAGTATTTT
TRBJ2-5 | - | - | TRBV7-2 | CASSFFGQGETQYF | TGTGCCAGCAGCTTTTTTGGGCAGGGAGAGACCCAGTACTTC
TRBJ1-2 | - | - | TRBV2 | CASRPTVEGYTF | TGTGCCAGCAGGCCGACAGTTGAAGGCTACACCTTC
TRBJ2-3 | - | - | TRBV3-1/TRBV3-2 | CASSQNYVGTQYF | TGTGCCAGCAGCCAAAACTACGTTGGTACGCAGTATTTT
TRBJ2-3 | - | - | TRBV12-5 | CASALGGTDTQYF | TGTGCTAGTGCCCTGGGGGGCACAGATACGCAGTATTTT
TRBJ2-7 | - | TRBD2 | TRBV5-4 | CASSLREVSPVDEQYF | TGTGCCAGCAGCTTGCGGGAGGTATCTCCGGTGGACGAGCAGTACTTC
TRBJ2-1 | - | TRBD2 | TRBV7-2 | CASSLVGTSGRDEQFF | TGTGCCAGCAGCTTAGTGGGGACTAGCGGGAGGGATGAGCAGTTCTTC